The 25 T cell receptor beta chains in this list originate from one sample, sequenced in a study of T-cell memory formation after mild COVID-19. In TCRdb, the 5' RACE reads were re-called with MiXCR into one record per CDR3 protein. The sample lists almost 550,000 distinct CDR3 sequences; roughly 21% were seen once. Sequencing was carried out using PBMCs or a T cell subset sorted from them (not recorded which). Receptor source: an adult woman who had mild COVID-19 (a few samples of this study predate the infection). Cell type and time point are not known.

The table lists this clonotype with a few counts. The chain has TRBV24-1 and TRBJ2-5; D unresolved. CDR1 is KGHDR, CDR2 SFDVKD, per germline. The V and J ends lost 2 bases and 1 base respectively, with 4 bases between them. CDR3 size: 13 residues. The DNA for the CDR3 is TGTGCCACCAGTGATTGGTCCCAAGAGACCCAGTACTTC. This gives the protein CATSDWSQETQYF.

A few counts support this clonotype. This chain links TRBV20-1 with TRBJ2-7; 12 nucleotides align to TRBD2. The germline V gene has CDR1 DFQATT and CDR2 SNEGSKA (reference sequence). The V segment lost 6 bases and the J segment 3 bases; nucleotides outside the gene matches: 12. CDR3 size: 16 residues. For the CDR3, the DNA is TGCAGTGCCCCGAAGGCTAGCGGGGGGGCGTACTACGAGCAGTACTTC. Translation: CSAPKASGGAYYEQYF.

The V and J genes are TRBV30 and TRBJ1-2, with D unclear. This CDR3 has 13 amino acids. Germline CDR1 and CDR2: GTSNPN and SVGIG (reference sequence). V was clipped by 1 base and J by 4 bases, with 10 bases between them. The CDR3 sequence is CAWSEAEIYGYTF. DNA of the CDR3: TGTGCCTGGAGTGAGGCAGAGATCTATGGCTACACCTTC.

V gene TRBV6-6 combines with J gene TRBJ1-6; TRBD1 is a possible D gene (5 bases). Germline lookup yields CDR1 MNHNY and CDR2 SVGAGI (reference sequence). This CDR3 comprises 14 residues. The ends were cut back, 6 bases at V and 8 bases at J, with 14 bases in the middle. The CDR3 sequence is CASSPREFYSPLHF. Here the CDR3 DNA reads TGTGCCAGCAGCCCCAGGGAATTTTATTCACCCCTCCACTTT.

This clonotype was counted a few times. The chain is built from TRBV29-1 and TRBJ1-1, with D possibly being TRBD1 (6 bases). The CDR3 runs 12 residues. V was clipped by 4 bases and J by 4 bases, with 10 bases between them. From germline, CDR1 is SQVTM and CDR2 ANQGSEA. DNA of the CDR3: TGCAGCGTTGGGGTGGGGGCCACTGAAGCTTTCTTT. Its protein product is CSVGVGATEAFF.

This clonotype appeared a few times. The gene calls are TRBV24-1 and TRBJ2-5; D unresolved. The CDR3 has 11 amino acids. V was shortened by 4 bases and J by 7 bases, with 6 bases between the two germline ends. The germline V gene has CDR1 KGHDR and CDR2 SFDVKD. The CDR3 sequence: CATSEVGTQYF. For the CDR3, the DNA is TGTGCCACCAGTGAAGTGGGGACCCAGTACTTC.

This clonotype was seen repeatedly, ten times or more. The chain couples TRBV11-2 to TRBJ1-1; D unresolved. The germline V gene has CDR1 SGHAT and CDR2 FQNNGV. With 2 bases removed from V and 1 base from J, the gap between germline ends came to 5 bases. The CDR3 extends over 13 amino acids. CDR3 nucleotide sequence: TGTGCCAGCAGCTTAATAAGGAACACTGAAGCTTTCTTT. It translates to CASSLIRNTEAFF.

V and J are TRBV24-1 and TRBJ2-3; TRBD1 matches at 10 bases. With V trimmed by 3 bases and J by 1 base, 6 bases remained unmatched. Germline V lookup: CDR1 KGHDR, CDR2 SFDVKD. The CDR3 loop spans 17 amino acids. This CDR3 is CATSDAGQGLGTDTQYF. The CDR3 nucleotides are TGTGCCACCAGTGATGCGGGACAGGGGCTGGGCACAGATACGCAGTATTTT.

This clonotype showed up many times. CDR3 DNA: TGTGCCAGCAGCCCCTTGGGGTGGGACTATGGCTACACCTTC. It yields the protein CASSPLGWDYGYTF. V gene TRBV7-8 combines with J gene TRBJ1-2; D gene ambiguous. The V end was cut by 5 bases, the J end by 3 bases, with 13 bases between. The CDR3 runs to 14 residues. In germline, CDR1 is SGHVS, CDR2 FQNEAQ.

V is TRBV5-1 and J is TRBJ2-7; D might be TRBD1 (6 bases). This CDR3 is built from 12 residues. Germline CDR1 SGHRS, CDR2 YFSETQ. Trimming took off 7 bases at V and 6 bases at J, with 14 bases between the two ends. The CDR3 bases are TGCGCCAGCCACAGGGTCTCCAGCGAGCAGTACTTC. Protein: CASHRVSSEQYF.

This clonotype was detected only a few times. At one end, the junction sequence differs from germline, possibly due to a read error. J is TRBJ1-1 and V is TRBV2; no clear D gene. Germline CDR1 is SNHLY and CDR2 is FYNNEI. This CDR3 has 13 amino acids. This CDR3 reads CASRGTEAVDPSF. CDR3 nucleotide sequence: TGTGCCAGCAGGGGAACAGAGGCCGTGGACCCGTCCTTT.

The chain recombines TRBV21-1 with TRBJ1-2; TRBD1, the table's D call, was not compared with the DNA. TRBV21-1 is a documented pseudogene. There are 13 residues in the CDR3. For the CDR3, the DNA is TGTGCCACCCTGATGGGACAGGGTGATGGCTACACCTTC. Translating gives CATLMGQGDGYTF.

This clonotype was counted between two and nine times. The rearrangement joins TRBV6-1 to TRBJ1-1, with a tentative D call TRBD1 (5 bases). V shed 1 base and J shed 0 bases, with 9 bases lying between them. The CDR3 consists of 15 residues. Per the germline V gene, CDR1 is MNHNS and CDR2 is SASEGT. CDR3 loop: CASSEEHRLNTEAFF. The CDR3 region has the DNA TGTGCCAGCAGTGAAGAGCACAGGCTGAACACTGAAGCTTTCTTT.

This clonotype appeared a few times. The V call is TRBV5-6, the J call TRBJ1-3; TRBD1 might be the D (6 bases). Deletions cut 2 bases from V and 0 bases from J, with 9 bases between. CDR3 length equals 15 residues. Germline V gene lookup returns CDR1 SGHDT and CDR2 YYEEEE. The CDR3 sequence: CASSFGGPSGNTIYF. CDR3 in DNA: TGTGCCAGCAGCTTCGGGGGGCCCTCTGGAAACACCATATATTTT.

This clonotype has more than one count but fewer than ten. V gene TRBV27 combines with J gene TRBJ2-3; D not resolved. CDR1 and CDR2 (germline): MNHEY, SMNVEV (reference sequence). The V end was cut by 0 bases, the J end by 4 bases, with 5 bases between. This CDR3 contains 13 residues. The CDR3 nucleotides are TGTGCCAGCAGTTTATCGGAAGCAGATACGCAGTATTTT. Protein: CASSLSEADTQYF.

The J gene is TRBJ2-2, the V gene TRBV11-2; D unresolved. The CDR3 length is 15 residues. V lost 7 bases, J lost 1 base, and 13 bases lay in between. CDR1 is SGHAT, CDR2 FQNNGV, per germline. CDR3: CASTPIMGNTGELFF. The CDR3, as DNA: TGTGCCAGCACTCCCATCATGGGGAACACCGGGGAGCTGTTTTTT.

This clonotype has a handful of counts. Here the CDR3 reads CASSQAALPSTDTQYF. Here the CDR3 DNA reads TGCGCCAGCAGCCAAGCGGCCCTACCCAGCACAGATACGCAGTATTTT. The chain links TRBV4-1 to TRBJ2-3; D gene unclear. The CDR3 sequence is 16 residues long. Germline V gives CDR1 MGHRA, CDR2 YSYEKL. With 1 base removed from V and 0 bases from J, the gap between germline ends came to 11 bases.

This clonotype was counted a few times. The chain recombines TRBV2 with TRBJ2-3; 8 bases map to TRBD2. V lost 10 bases and J lost 4; bases outside the gene matches: 13. The V gene's germline CDR1 is SNHLY and CDR2 FYNNEI. This CDR3 comprises 15 residues. The CDR3 DNA reads as TGTGCCACTACCCCTAACGGGGGGGCGGCAGATACGCAGTATTTT. Translated: CATTPNGGAADTQYF.

V is TRBV10-3 and J is TRBJ2-1; D is ambiguous. The germline V gene encodes CDR1 ENHRY and CDR2 SYGVKD. V lost 2 bases to trimming and J lost 10 bases, with 12 bases between them. This CDR3 is 13 amino acids long. CDR3 coding DNA: TGTGCCATCAGTGAGCGAGGCTACCAGGAGCAGTTCTTC. Its translation: CAISERGYQEQFF.

This chain uses TRBV18 with TRBJ2-3; D call uncertain. V lost 8 bases, J lost 5 bases, and 11 bases lay in between. The CDR3 consists of 12 residues. CDR1 and CDR2 (germline): KGHSH, LQKENI. The CDR3: CASHGRLDTQYF. In nucleotides, the CDR3 is TGTGCCAGCCACGGTCGATTAGATACGCAGTATTTT.

This clonotype was seen only a few times. This rearrangement joins TRBV6-2 or TRBV6-3 to TRBJ2-1, with 8 bases aligning to TRBD2. The V segment lost 4 bases and the J segment 6 bases; nucleotides outside the gene matches: 5. The CDR3 loop spans 14 amino acids. In germline, CDR1 is MNHEY, CDR2 SVGEGT. The CDR3 sequence: CASSFLAGLNEQFF. For the CDR3, the DNA is TGTGCCAGCAGTTTTCTAGCGGGCCTCAATGAGCAGTTCTTC.

This clonotype has more than one count but fewer than ten. This chain connects TRBV7-2 to TRBJ1-1; D gene ambiguous. The CDR3 totals 16 residues. Trimming cost V 0 bases and J 0 bases, with 11 bases left between them. CDR1 SGHTA and CDR2 FQGNSA come from the germline V gene. The CDR3 nucleotides read TGTGCCAGCAGCTTAGCGCACAGTCGTTTGAACACTGAAGCTTTCTTT. Translated, it gives CASSLAHSRLNTEAFF.

This chain uses TRBV12-3 or TRBV12-4 with TRBJ1-5; D may be TRBD1 (6 bases). This CDR3 contains 17 residues. V dropped 8 bases and J dropped 2 bases, with 22 bases sitting between them. The CDR3 sequence: CASGFFPQGRGNQPQHF. The CDR3 DNA follows: TGTGCCAGCGGGTTCTTCCCGCAGGGGCGAGGCAATCAGCCCCAGCATTTT.

The gene calls are TRBV6-2 or TRBV6-3 and TRBJ2-7; 7 bases line up with TRBD2. V lost 0 bases to trimming and J lost 2 bases; unmatched junction nucleotides: 10. Germline values: CDR1 MNHEY, CDR2 SVGEGT. The CDR3 totals 17 residues. CDR3 in amino acids: CASSYSTMGGPTYEQYF. Here the CDR3 DNA reads TGTGCCAGCAGTTACTCGACCATGGGAGGGCCTACCTACGAGCAGTACTTC.

The V and J genes are TRBV4-2 and TRBJ2-7; TRBD2 is a possible D gene (6 bases). Germline CDR1 LGHNA, CDR2 YNFKEQ. The ends were cut back, 6 bases at V and 7 bases at J, with 16 bases in the middle. This CDR3 has 13 amino acids. The CDR3 coding sequence is TGTGCCAGCAGGCTGGGCGGGGCGGGAGAGCAGTACTTC. It is translated as CASRLGGAGEQYF.